This T cell receptor beta chain originates from a study of regulatory T cells in long-lasting Graves disease. Study details: Graves' patients, diagnosed recently, had received antithyroid drugs under 3 months.

A few counts support this clonotype. Its antigen is not identified. Libraries of TCR beta came from iRepertoire HTBI primers plus Arm-PCR of CDR3 regions. TCRdb analysed the multiplex PCR reads with MiXCR anew, one entry per CDR3 protein. The table has 350,000 to 550,000 distinct CDR3 sequences, under 15% seen once. Regarding the study as a whole: Persistent patients shared more public clonotypes (about 2,700) than newly diagnosed patients (about 940).

Time point meaning: newly diagnosed GD, antithyroid drugs for less than 3 months. PBMCs were the source of the RNA used for TCR sequencing. The sample also formed part of further work on T cells in Graves' hyperthyroidism and ophthalmopathy. Turning to that study: A set of HTBI primers served as the primers for a first-round RT-PCR of the TCR CDR3.

The sequence derives from a woman in her twenties or thirties with Graves disease. This specimen was peripheral blood mononuclear cells (PBMCs), taken at new diagnosis, from a patient treated with antithyroid drugs.

The DNA of the CDR3 is TGTGCCAGCAGTGCCCGGGCAGGGAATGGTGAAAAACTGTTTTTT. Residues: CASSARAGNGEKLFF. This chain links TRBV27 with TRBJ1-4; maybe TRBD1 (5 bases). CDR1 MNHEY and CDR2 SMNVEV come from the germline V gene (reference sequence). V gave up 5 bases and J gave up 7 bases, with 17 bases separating them. The CDR3 has 15 amino acids.